A selection of T cell receptor beta chains follows, all from one sample in a study of blood T cell repertoires in COVID-19. The repertoire was sequenced with immunoSEQ multiplex PCR; TCRdb's copy has only in-frame clones and lacks some. The profile covers 300,000 to 400,000 clones, with 85% appearing a single time and about 1.9% taken by the ten largest. The source material was PBMCs or T cells enriched from blood (not recorded which). These receptors all come from a woman aged 30 to 39 who had been exposed to COVID-19. The CDR3 runs from the conserved cysteine through the conserved F or W. D genes are given only for firm matches. Expanded clones are given a class, and other clones once, few, many or no size at all.

cdr3_aa,cdr3_nt,clone_size,v_call,d_call,j_call
CASLAPGTVGRDEQYF,TGTGCCAGCCTTGCTCCCGGGACAGTAGGTCGAGACGAGCAGTACTTC,.,TRBV28,TRBD1,TRBJ2-7
CASSAEDRAYYGYTF,TGTGCCAGCAGCGCCGAAGACAGGGCCTACTATGGCTACACCTTC,few,TRBV9,TRBD1,TRBJ1-2
CASSQDESAGGAYGYTF,TGCGCCAGCAGCCAAGATGAATCGGCAGGGGGCGCCTATGGCTACACCTTC,.,TRBV4-1,TRBD1,TRBJ1-2
CASSWTENEKLFF,TGTGCCAGCAGTTGGACAGAAAATGAAAAACTGTTTTTT,.,TRBV13,.,TRBJ1-4
CASSPRTGEVNNSPLHF,TGTGCCAGCAGTCCGAGGACAGGGGAAGTGAATAATTCACCCCTCCACTTT,.,TRBV27,TRBD1,TRBJ1-6
CASSPGQGRSPLHF,TGTGCCAGCAGCCCCGGACAGGGGAGGTCACCCCTCCACTTT,many,TRBV28,TRBD1,TRBJ1-6
CASSPNLQGLRDYGYTF,TGTGCCAGCAGCCCAAACCTACAGGGCCTTCGGGACTATGGCTACACCTTC,.,TRBV7-2,.,TRBJ1-2
CASSLPGLAVFNEQFF,TGCGCCAGCAGTCTCCCGGGACTAGCGGTTTTCAATGAGCAGTTCTTC,.,TRBV23-1,TRBD2,TRBJ2-1
CATSDGQGAQPQHF,TGTGCCACCAGTGATGGACAGGGCGCTCAGCCCCAGCATTTT,many,TRBV24-1,TRBD1,TRBJ1-5
CASSPGVLSGNTIYF,TGTGCCAGCAGTCCCGGTGTTCTGTCTGGAAACACCATATATTTT,.,TRBV28,.,TRBJ1-3
CASRRLAVNTGELFF,TGTGCCAGCAGGCGACTAGCGGTTAACACCGGGGAGCTGTTTTTT,.,TRBV28,TRBD2,TRBJ2-2
CASSLGTGSTGELFF,TGTGCCAGCAGCCTAGGGACAGGTTCCACCGGGGAGCTGTTTTTT,.,TRBV9,TRBD1,TRBJ2-2
CSAPVYEQYF,TGCAGTGCTCCGGTTTACGAGCAGTACTTC,.,TRBV20-1,.,TRBJ2-7
CATGGSYEQYF,TGTGCCACCGGAGGGTCCTACGAGCAGTACTTC,.,TRBV24-1,.,TRBJ2-7
CASSWTGNSLSEKLFF,TGTGCCAGCAGCTGGACAGGGAACTCACTGAGTGAAAAACTGTTTTTT,.,TRBV3-1/TRBV3-2,TRBD1,TRBJ1-4
CASSPQDLNTEAFF,TGTGCCAGCTCACCACAGGACTTGAACACTGAAGCTTTCTTT,.,TRBV18,.,TRBJ1-1
CASSLDPSDSTGELFF,TGCGCCAGCAGCTTGGATCCCTCGGACAGCACCGGGGAGCTGTTTTTT,.,TRBV5-1,.,TRBJ2-2
CASSFGLARTLETQYF,TGTGCCAGCAGCTTCGGACTAGCGAGAACGTTAGAGACCCAGTACTTC,.,TRBV9,TRBD2,TRBJ2-5
CASSQGQGAEKLFF,TGCGCCAGCAGCCAGGGACAGGGGGCCGAAAAACTGTTTTTT,.,TRBV4-3,TRBD1,TRBJ1-4
CASSDHRGDYGYTF,TGTGCCAGCAGTGATCACAGGGGTGACTATGGCTACACCTTC,.,TRBV2,TRBD1,TRBJ1-2
CASSGQGGTQYF,TGTGCCAGTAGCGGACAGGGGGGGACCCAGTACTTC,.,TRBV19,TRBD1,TRBJ2-5
CASSGTGESYGYTF,TGCGCCAGCAGTGGGACAGGGGAAAGCTATGGCTACACCTTC,.,TRBV10-2,TRBD1,TRBJ1-2
CASTPGRLAADTQYF,TGTGCCAGTACTCCCGGGAGACTAGCAGCAGATACGCAGTATTTT,.,TRBV19,TRBD2,TRBJ2-3
CASSVQGVNTEAFF,TGTGCCAGCAGCGTACAGGGGGTGAACACTGAAGCTTTCTTT,.,TRBV5-4,TRBD1,TRBJ1-1